Given below is one TCR beta chain in context. Its matching antigen is unknown. CDR3 size: 12 residues. The germline V and J ends were trimmed by 4 bases and 3 bases, with 8 bases remaining between them. The germline CDR1 and CDR2 sequences are GTSNPN and SVGIG (reference sequence). The table came from immunoSEQ multiplex PCR; TCRdb's copy has only in-frame clones and leaves some out. Here the sample spans 130,000 to 150,000 clones, roughly 91% being singletons. The sample is drawn from a study of graft-versus-host responses after intestinal transplantation. Whole-study context: Each patient got anti-thymocyte globulin induction, then tacrolimus and steroids for roughly 3 years.

Overall study findings and caveats: Recipient-marrow GvH clones were detected, some having first appeared in ileum or blood.

This sequence joins TRBV30 and TRBJ2-3, with a tentative D call TRBD1 (6 bases). The source is a human donor who received an intestinal transplant. The sequenced sample was unstimulated CD4+ T cells sorted from spleen or lymph node cells, obtained before intestinal transplant. CDR3 coding DNA: TGTGCCTGGACAGGGGTTACAGATACGCAGTATTTT. Translated, it gives CAWTGVTDTQYF.